Shown below are 12 T cell receptor beta chains from a single sample sequenced in a study of cytomegalovirus exposure and HLA in healthy donors. The primer mix had 60 Vbeta and 13 Jbeta primers. The data were produced by immunoSEQ multiplex PCR, yet TCRdb's version contains in-frame clones alone and is incomplete. The data contain 95,000 to 100,000 clones, approximately 77% of them seen just once; the ten biggest clones take up about 8.3%. Sequencing input: PBMCs. The receptors were sampled from a female donor in good health and CMV-seronegative.

This clone was seen just once. The chain carries TRBV5-8 and TRBJ1-5; 9 positions match TRBD1. J gave up 0 bases and V 4 bases, and 5 bases lay outside the gene matches. CDR1 is SGHTS, CDR2 YDEGEE, per germline. This CDR3 spans 16 amino acids. This CDR3 is CASSDYRGLSNQPQHF. CDR3 in DNA: TGTGCCAGCAGCGACTACAGGGGGCTTAGCAATCAGCCCCAGCATTTT.

The rearrangement links TRBV27 to TRBJ1-4, with D possibly being TRBD1 (6 bases). The CDR3 runs 15 residues. The germline V and J ends were trimmed by 2 bases and 3 bases, with 10 bases remaining between them. The V gene's germline CDR1 is MNHEY and CDR2 SMNVEV (reference sequence). The CDR3 region has the DNA TGTGCCAGCAGTTTAAGTGGGGGCTCTAATGAAAAACTGTTTTTT. As protein: CASSLSGGSNEKLFF.

As regards this clone: Other nucleotide sequences in the sample specify the same CDR3. The chain employs TRBV28 and TRBJ1-2; TRBD1 matches at 10 bases. The CDR3 is 14 amino acids. Germline values: CDR1 MDHEN, CDR2 SYDVKM. Trimming at V came to 3 bases and at J to 9 bases, leaving 7 bases not matched to a gene. The CDR3 nucleotides are TGTGCCAGCAGTTTCCCACCGGGACAGGGGAGCTACACCTTC. This encodes CASSFPPGQGSYTF.

The chain is built from TRBV11-3 and TRBJ2-5; 10 nucleotides match TRBD1. This CDR3 region has 15 residues. V shed 5 bases and J 5 bases; nucleotides not matched to a gene: 8. Germline values: CDR1 SGHNT, CDR2 YENEEA. The DNA for the CDR3 is TGTGCCAGCAGCAACCCCCGGGACAGGGGTGAGACCCAGTACTTC. Translating gives CASSNPRDRGETQYF.

The chain employs TRBV6-5 and TRBJ1-1; no reliable D call. V lost 1 base and J 3 bases, leaving 6 bases between the germline ends. This CDR3 is 13 amino acids long. CDR1 is MNHEY, CDR2 SVGAGI, per germline. CDR3 sequence (DNA): TGTGCCAGCAGTTACTGGCTTTACACTGAAGCTTTCTTT. Its translation: CASSYWLYTEAFF.

The chain employs TRBV7-9 and TRBJ2-5; a possible D gene is TRBD2 (5 bases). Germline CDR1 and CDR2: SEHNR and FQNEAQ (reference sequence). V lost 2 bases and J lost 7, with 11 bases in between. The CDR3 is 13 amino acids. This chain's CDR3 is CASSLTEAGTQYF. CDR3 in DNA: TGTGCCAGCAGCTTAACGGAGGCGGGGACCCAGTACTTC.

This clone was picked up a small number of times. This sequence joins TRBV6-5 and TRBJ1-3, with a weak D call TRBD1 (6 bases). Germline CDR1 reads MNHEY; CDR2 reads SVGAGI. V lost 1 base and J lost 0, with 7 bases in between. The CDR3 length is 15 residues. CDR3: CASSYLGASGNTIYF. CDR3 nucleotide sequence: TGTGCCAGCAGTTACTTGGGGGCCTCTGGAAACACCATATATTTT.

The chain combines TRBV19 with TRBJ2-7; D is perhaps TRBD1 (5 bases). Trimming stripped 3 bases from V and 7 bases from J, with 10 bases between. The length of the CDR3 is 12 residues. Per the germline V gene, CDR1 is LNHDA and CDR2 is SQIVND (reference sequence). The CDR3 region has the DNA TGTGCCAGTAGTATGTTCAGGGATGAGCAGTACTTC. Translating it yields CASSMFRDEQYF.

V and J are TRBV6-6 and TRBJ2-3; 14 nucleotides line up with TRBD2. V trimming: 6 bases; J trimming: 5 bases; junction bases outside the gene matches: 7. The germline V gene has CDR1 MNHNY and CDR2 SVGAGI (reference sequence). This CDR3 is 16 amino acids long. CDR3 in DNA: TGTGCCAGCAGCTCGACTAGCGGGGGGGCAAGAGATACGCAGTATTTT. This sequence encodes CASSSTSGGARDTQYF.

The chain is built from TRBV5-1 and TRBJ2-3; possibly TRBD2 for D (6 bases). Germline V gives CDR1 SGHRS, CDR2 YFSETQ. V dropped 3 bases and J dropped 4 bases, with 12 bases sitting between them. This CDR3 contains 14 residues. The CDR3 sequence is CASSSEGSPDTQYF. CDR3 DNA: TGCGCCAGCAGCTCGGAGGGTAGCCCAGATACGCAGTATTTT.

The chain combines TRBV7-9 with TRBJ2-3; 10 nucleotides agree with TRBD1. The CDR3 consists of 17 residues. Germline CDR1 and CDR2: SEHNR and FQNEAQ (reference sequence). Trimming at V came to 6 bases and at J to 2 bases, leaving 11 bases not matched to a gene. The CDR3, as DNA: TGTGCCAGCAGATCCGGGACAGGGGTTCCTTACACAGATACGCAGTATTTT. Translation gives CASRSGTGVPYTDTQYF. Supplemented by reference TRBV7-9 and TRBJ2-3, the full variable domain reads DTGVSQNPRHKITKRGQNVTFRCDPISEHNRLYWYRQTLGQGPEFLTYFQNEAQLEKSRLLSDRFSAERPKGSFSTLEIQRTEQGDSAMYLCASRSGTGVPYTDTQYFGPGTRLTVL.

V and J are TRBV7-9 and TRBJ2-6, with 9 positions matching TRBD2. V trimming: 5 bases; J trimming: 7 bases; junction bases outside the gene matches: 12. Germline CDR1 reads SEHNR; CDR2 reads FQNEAQ (reference sequence). The CDR3 contains 17 residues. The DNA of the CDR3 is TGTGCCAGCAGCCAAAGGGCGGGGGGGCTCCCCGCCAACGTCCTGACTTTC. The encoded protein is CASSQRAGGLPANVLTF.